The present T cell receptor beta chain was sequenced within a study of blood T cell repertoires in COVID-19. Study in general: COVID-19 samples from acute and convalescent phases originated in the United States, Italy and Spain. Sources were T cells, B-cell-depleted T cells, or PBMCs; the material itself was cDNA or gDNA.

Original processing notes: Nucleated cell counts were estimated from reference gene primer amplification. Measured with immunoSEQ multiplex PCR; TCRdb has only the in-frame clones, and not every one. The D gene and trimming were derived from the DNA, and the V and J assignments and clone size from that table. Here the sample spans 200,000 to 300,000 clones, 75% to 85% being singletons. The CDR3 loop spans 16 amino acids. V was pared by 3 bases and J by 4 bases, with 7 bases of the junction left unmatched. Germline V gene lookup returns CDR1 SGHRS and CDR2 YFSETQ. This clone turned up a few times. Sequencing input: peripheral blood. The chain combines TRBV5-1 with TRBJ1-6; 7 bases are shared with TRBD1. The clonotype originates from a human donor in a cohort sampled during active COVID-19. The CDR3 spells CASSSSGGQYNSPLHF. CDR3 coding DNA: TGCGCCAGCAGCTCTTCCGGGGGACAGTATAATTCACCCCTCCACTTT.